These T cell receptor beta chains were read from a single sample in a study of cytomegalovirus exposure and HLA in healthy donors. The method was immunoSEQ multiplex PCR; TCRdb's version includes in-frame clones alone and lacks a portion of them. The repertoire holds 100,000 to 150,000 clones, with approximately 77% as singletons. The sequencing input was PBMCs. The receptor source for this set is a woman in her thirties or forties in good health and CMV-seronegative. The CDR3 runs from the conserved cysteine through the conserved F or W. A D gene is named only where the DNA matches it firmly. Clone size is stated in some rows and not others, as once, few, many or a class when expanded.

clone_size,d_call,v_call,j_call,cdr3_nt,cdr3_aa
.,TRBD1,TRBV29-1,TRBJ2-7,TGCAGCGTTTTCCGGGACAGCTACGAGCAGTACTTC,CSVFRDSYEQYF
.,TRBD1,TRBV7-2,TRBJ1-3,TGTGCCAGCAGCTTAAACGGACAGGGGGCCTCTGGAAACACCATATATTTT,CASSLNGQGASGNTIYF
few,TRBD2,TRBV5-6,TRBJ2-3,TGTGCCAGCAGCTTAGTTCTAGCGGGGGGGAATCTTCGCACAGATACGCAGTATTTT,CASSLVLAGGNLRTDTQYF
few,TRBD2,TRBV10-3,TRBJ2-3,TGTGCCATCAGGGATAGCGGGGGCACAGATACGCAGTATTTT,CAIRDSGGTDTQYF
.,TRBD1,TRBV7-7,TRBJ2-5,TGTGCCAGCAGCAGAAGGGACAGCGATCAAGAGACCCAGTACTTC,CASSRRDSDQETQYF
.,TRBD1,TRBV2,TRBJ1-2,TGTGCCAGCAGTGAAGGGCAGGGGGCGGATCGCTACACCTTC,CASSEGQGADRYTF
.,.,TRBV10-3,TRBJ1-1,TGTGCCATCGGGGGCCCAGTGGCATACACTGAAGCTTTCTTT,CAIGGPVAYTEAFF
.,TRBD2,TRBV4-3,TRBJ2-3,TGCGCCAGCAGCCAAGCGCTAGCGGGGGAGACCCGCACAGATACGCAGTATTTT,CASSQALAGETRTDTQYF
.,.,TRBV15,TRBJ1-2,TGTGCCACCGAAGTGAGTTATAGGACAGACTATGGCTACACCTTC,CATEVSYRTDYGYTF
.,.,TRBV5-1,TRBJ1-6,TGCGCCAGCACCTTCCGGACAGTAGGCGGCAATTCACCCCTCCACTTT,CASTFRTVGGNSPLHF
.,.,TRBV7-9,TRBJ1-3,TGTGCCAGCCATAAGAAGCAGGTCTCTGGAAACACCATATATTTT,CASHKKQVSGNTIYF
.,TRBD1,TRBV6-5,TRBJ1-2,TGTGCCAGCAGTTACTCCTCCGGGACAGGAAATGGCTACACCTTC,CASSYSSGTGNGYTF
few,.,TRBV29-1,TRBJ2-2,TGCAGCGTGGCACCGACGAACACCGGGGAGCTGTTTTTT,CSVAPTNTGELFF
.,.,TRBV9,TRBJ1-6,TGTGCCAGCAGCTCCGGGACGGGGGGCTCACCCCTCCACTTT,CASSSGTGGSPLHF
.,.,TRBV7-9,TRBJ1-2,TGTGCCAGCAGCTTAACCGAAGAGAGCTACACCTTC,CASSLTEESYTF
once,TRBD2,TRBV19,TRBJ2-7,TGTGCCAGTAGTTCGGCGGGGGGACTCCACGAGCAGTACTTC,CASSSAGGLHEQYF
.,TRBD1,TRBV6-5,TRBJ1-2,TGTGCCAGCAGCGCCGGGACAGTCTATGGCTACACCTTC,CASSAGTVYGYTF
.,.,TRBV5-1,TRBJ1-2,TGCGCCAGCAGCTTCGGACGGGAGGGCTATGGCTACACCTTC,CASSFGREGYGYTF
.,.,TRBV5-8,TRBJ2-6,TGTGCCAGCAGCTTGGGGGTCAATTCAGGGGCTGGGGCCAACGTCCTGACTTTC,CASSLGVNSGAGANVLTF
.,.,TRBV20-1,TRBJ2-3,TGCAGTGCTATCGACAGGGATACGCAGTATTTT,CSAIDRDTQYF
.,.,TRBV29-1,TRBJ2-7,TGCAGCGTCTTTGGGAGTTACGAGCAGTACTTC,CSVFGSYEQYF